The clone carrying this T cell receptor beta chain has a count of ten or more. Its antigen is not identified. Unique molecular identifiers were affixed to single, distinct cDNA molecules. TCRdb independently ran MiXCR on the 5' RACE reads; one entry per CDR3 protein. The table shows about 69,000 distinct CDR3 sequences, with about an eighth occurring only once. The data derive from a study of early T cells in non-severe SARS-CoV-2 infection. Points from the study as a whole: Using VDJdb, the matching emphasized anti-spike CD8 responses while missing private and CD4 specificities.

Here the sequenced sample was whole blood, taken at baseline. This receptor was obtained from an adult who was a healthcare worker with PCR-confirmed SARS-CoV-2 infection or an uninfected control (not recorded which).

The CDR3 loop reads CASSQLAGYNEQFF. In DNA form, the CDR3 reads TGTGCCAGCAGCCAGTTGGCAGGCTACAATGAGCAGTTCTTC. The chain couples TRBV11-1 to TRBJ2-1; no firm D call. The V and J ends lost 5 bases and 3 bases respectively, with 11 bases between them. The CDR3 runs to 14 residues. CDR1 and CDR2 (germline): SGHAT, FQDESV (reference sequence).